This TCR beta chain originates from a study of chemoradiotherapy in HPV16-positive cancers (dated by TCRdb to the early 2020s). Turning to the overall study: Functional T-cell assays on cells from two HPV16-positive patients defined candidate HPV-specific T-cell clones and common TCR motifs. The study asked whether T-cell immunity against the HPV oncoproteins E6 and E7 changes during chemoradiotherapy and whether it affects survival. The candidate HPV-specific TCRs and motifs were then tracked in TCR repertoires from 86 patients with HPV-related cancers.

Repertoires were sampled repeatedly over the course of chemoradiotherapy, so clonal expansion could be followed in the tumor microenvironment. Of note for this clone: Its binding antigen is unknown. Per-base quality was not reported, and no clone a single base away is much larger than it.

The method was the immunoSEQ multiplex PCR assay. Not all clones reach the TCRdb copy of this immuneACCESS table, which keeps in-frame sequences only. Checked studies attribute under half of the gap to unresolved V genes and leave the rest unexplained. The sample table lists just over 25,000 clones, around 94% of them with a count of one. The ten largest clones add up to 20% to 25% of the sample. Overall study outcomes, separate from this receptor: Expansion of candidate HPV-specific clones and E7-related TCR motifs was observed in the tumor microenvironment during treatment, whereas no such expansion was observed for non-HPV-specific T cells. Among HPV16-positive patients, expansion of HPV-responsive T cells during chemoradiotherapy was associated with better recurrence-free survival. The functional definition of HPV-specific T cells was derived from only a couple of HPV16-positive patients, and the survival association was reported for HPV16-positive patients.

The CDR3 numbers 17 residues from cysteine through phenylalanine. This entry keeps only the CDR3 DNA: 51 bases, framed from base 1. CDR1 and CDR2, looked up from the germline V gene (reference sequence), are MNHEY and SMNVEV. V is shortened by 3 bases, J by 0 bases, and the region joining them spans 15 bases. The sample was blood, taken from a patient who underwent chemoradiotherapy. The chain employs TRBV27 and TRBJ2-1; TRBD1 is a possible D gene, resting on 6 matching bases. This TCR derives from a human donor with HPV-associated anogenital cancer. In nucleotide form, the sequence is TGTGCCAGCAGTTTTTCTACAGGGTCGAGCTCCTACAATGAGCAGTTCTTC. Its translation is CASSFSTGSSSYNEQFF.